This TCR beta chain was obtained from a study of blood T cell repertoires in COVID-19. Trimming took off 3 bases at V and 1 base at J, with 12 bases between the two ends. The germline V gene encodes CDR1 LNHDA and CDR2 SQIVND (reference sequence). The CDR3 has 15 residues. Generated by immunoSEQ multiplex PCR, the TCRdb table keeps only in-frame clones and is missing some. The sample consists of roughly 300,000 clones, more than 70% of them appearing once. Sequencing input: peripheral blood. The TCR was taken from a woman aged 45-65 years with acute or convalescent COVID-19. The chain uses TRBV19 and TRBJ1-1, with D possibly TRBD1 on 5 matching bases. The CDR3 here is CASSMGEGPNTEAFF. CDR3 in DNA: TGTGCCAGTAGTATGGGGGAGGGGCCGAACACTGAAGCTTTCTTT.